Listed below are T cell receptor beta chains from one sample, sequenced in a study of vaccination effects on CD4 cells after COVID-19. Assay used: immunoSEQ multiplex PCR; TCRdb lists only in-frame clones, some missing. The repertoire holds tens of thousands of clones, with 65% to 75% as singletons. These TCRs are of unknown antigen specificity. The source was CD4+ T cells from PBMCs cultured with SARS-CoV-2 spike peptides, collected before COVID-19 vaccination. Receptors originate from a human donor who had a prior SARS-CoV-2 infection. Each CDR3 is given with its conserved first and last residue. A D gene is named only where the DNA matches it firmly. Clone size, where shown, is once, few, many, or a class for clones that have expanded.

clone_size j_call d_call v_call cdr3_nt cdr3_aa
NA TRBJ2-1 TRBD2 TRBV27 TGTGCCAGCAGTTTCCAGACTAGCGGACCCTACAATGAGCAGTTCTTC CASSFQTSGPYNEQFF
NA TRBJ2-7 NA TRBV2 TGTGCCAGCAGCTCGTACCACGAGCAGTACTTC CASSSYHEQYF
NA TRBJ2-2 NA TRBV19 TGTGCCAGTAGTATGGACAGCTTCACCGGGGAGCTGTTTTTT CASSMDSFTGELFF
once TRBJ2-5 NA TRBV4-1 TGCGCCAGCAGCCAATTTTGGGGAGCCCAAGAGACCCAGTACTTC CASSQFWGAQETQYF
NA TRBJ2-7 NA TRBV5-4 TGTGCCAGCAGCTTGGAGACACATTCCTACGAGCAGTACTTC CASSLETHSYEQYF
NA TRBJ2-5 TRBD1 TRBV9 TGTGCCAGCAGCGTCCCAACAGGGGGCTCGGAGACCCAGTACTTC CASSVPTGGSETQYF
NA TRBJ2-2 NA TRBV6-6 TGTGCCAGCAGAACCCGGGACCGGGGCGGAACCGGGGAGCTGTTTTTT CASRTRDRGGTGELFF
NA TRBJ1-3 TRBD1 TRBV5-1 TGCGCCAGCAGCCCCGACAGGGAGGGAAACACCATATATTTT CASSPDREGNTIYF
few TRBJ2-7 TRBD2 TRBV4-2 TGTGCCAGCAGCCAAGAGTGGAGCGGGGCTACCTACGAGCAGTACTTC CASSQEWSGATYEQYF
NA TRBJ2-1 TRBD2 TRBV5-1 TGCGCCAGCAGCCTGGGACTAGCGGGCGGATACAATGAGCAGTTCTTC CASSLGLAGGYNEQFF
few TRBJ1-5 NA TRBV19 TGTGCCAGCCTAAACCGTCCCTCACTTGTTTATCAGCCCCAGCATTTT CASLNRPSLVYQPQHF
NA TRBJ2-1 TRBD2 TRBV7-2 TGTGCCAGCAGCGGCGGGGGGGCCTTACGATATGAGCAGTTCTTC CASSGGGALRYEQFF
NA TRBJ2-3 NA TRBV7-2 TGTGCCAGCAGCTTAGACACGGTTACGCAGTATTTT CASSLDTVTQYF
NA TRBJ1-1 NA TRBV18 TGTGCCAGCTCGGGTCGGGGTGAAGCTTTCTTT CASSGRGEAFF
NA TRBJ2-5 TRBD2 TRBV9 TGTGCCAGCAGCGCGCGCGGGACTAGTTTTCGCGAGACCCAGTACTTC CASSARGTSFRETQYF
NA TRBJ2-3 NA TRBV11-3 TGTGCCAGCAGCCCTGAATTCGGTGCAGATACGCAGTATTTT CASSPEFGADTQYF
few TRBJ2-1 NA TRBV24-1 TGTGCCACCAGTGATTTACGGGGTGGCATGGTAAGTGAGCAGTTCTTC CATSDLRGGMVSEQFF
NA TRBJ2-5 NA TRBV3-1/TRBV3-2 TGTGCCAGCAGCCAAGGACGTTGGACCCAGTACTTC CASSQGRWTQYF
NA TRBJ2-5 NA TRBV5-1 TGCGCCAGCAGCTTGGCTGGACCGCAAGAGACCCAGTACTTC CASSLAGPQETQYF
few TRBJ1-1 NA TRBV6-7 TGTGCCAGCAGTCTACCCATTCCTTGGGGGAACCCTGAAGCTTTCTTT CASSLPIPWGNPEAFF
once TRBJ2-5 NA TRBV18 TGTGCCAGCTCACCATTCCGAAGGGACGGAGAGACCCAGTACTTC CASSPFRRDGETQYF
few TRBJ2-3 NA TRBV7-9 TGTGCCAGCAGCTTGCTCGGATCACGCACAGATACGCAGTATTTT CASSLLGSRTDTQYF
NA TRBJ2-7 NA TRBV7-6 TGTGCCAGCAGCTTAGCGCGTGGGGTGGAGGGCTACGAGCAGTACTTC CASSLARGVEGYEQYF
NA TRBJ2-7 NA TRBV7-8 TGTGCCAGCAGTAGTCTCGGGAGTGCCCTTAGGCCCTACGAGCAGTACTTC CASSSLGSALRPYEQYF
NA TRBJ2-5 NA TRBV20-1 TGCAGTGCTAGTTTCGTGGGAGGGGGAGCAGAGACCCAGTACTTC CSASFVGGGAETQYF
NA TRBJ2-7 TRBD1 TRBV7-2 TGTGCCAGCAGCTCAGCAACCGGGACAGGGATTTCCTACGAGCAGTACTTC CASSSATGTGISYEQYF
few TRBJ2-3 NA TRBV2 TGTGCCAATAAACGGACTTTCACAGATACGCAGTATTTT CANKRTFTDTQYF
NA TRBJ2-2 TRBD1 TRBV6-2/TRBV6-3 TGTGCCAGCAGTTATTCCGGGACAGGGGGCGCGGGGACCGGGGAGCTGTTTTTT CASSYSGTGGAGTGELFF
NA TRBJ2-6 NA TRBV7-3 TGTGCCAGCAGCTTAGGGGCGCCGGACTCTGGGGCCAACGTCCTGACTTTC CASSLGAPDSGANVLTF
NA TRBJ2-7 TRBD2 TRBV3-1/TRBV3-2 TGTGCCAGCAGCCAAGAACAAGCGGGGGGTTACGAGCAGTACTTC CASSQEQAGGYEQYF